These T cell receptor beta chains were read from a single sample in a study of T cell responses to AZD1222 COVID-19 vaccine. The table came from immunoSEQ multiplex PCR; TCRdb's copy has only in-frame clones and leaves some out. This sample carries around 100,000 clones, about 90% of them seen once, and the ten largest clones take approximately 15%. The source material was peripheral blood, sampled on day 0 of AZD1222 vaccination. These receptors were collected from an adult in good health. CDR3s include the opening cysteine and the closing phenylalanine or tryptophan. The D gene is left open where the match is weak. Expanded clones get a size class; other rows say once, few or many, or leave the size out.

TRBV7-6	TRBJ2-5	.	.	CASSSKETQYF	TGTGCCAGCAGCTCAAAAGAGACCCAGTACTTC
TRBV7-8	TRBJ1-1	.	TRBD1	CASSLTGGPMSAEAFF	TGTGCCAGCAGCTTAACAGGGGGCCCAATGTCGGCTGAAGCTTTCTTT
TRBV29-1	TRBJ1-1	once	.	CSALRAVNTEAFF	TGCAGCGCTTTACGAGCAGTGAACACTGAAGCTTTCTTT
TRBV5-4	TRBJ1-2	.	.	CASSAGGAAGEYGYTF	TGTGCCAGCAGCGCGGGAGGGGCGGCAGGGGAATATGGCTACACCTTC
TRBV15	TRBJ2-5	.	.	CATSRDLVQETQYF	TGTGCCACCAGCAGAGATCTAGTCCAAGAGACCCAGTACTTC
TRBV28	TRBJ1-2	.	.	CASIPPLGGEEDYGYTF	TGTGCCAGCATCCCACCGTTGGGTGGAGAGGAGGACTATGGCTACACCTTC
TRBV20-1	TRBJ2-5	.	TRBD2	CSASRLAVQETQYF	TGCAGTGCTAGTCGACTAGCGGTCCAAGAGACCCAGTACTTC
TRBV18	TRBJ1-4	.	TRBD1	CASSPPTGGNEKLFF	TGTGCCAGCTCACCACCGACAGGGGGTAATGAAAAACTGTTTTTT
TRBV10-3	TRBJ1-5	.	TRBD1	CAISPTGAGANQPQHF	TGTGCCATCAGTCCAACAGGGGCTGGGGCGAATCAGCCCCAGCATTTT
TRBV30	TRBJ1-1	once	TRBD1	CAWSQGQLNTEAFF	TGTGCCTGGAGCCAGGGACAGTTGAACACTGAAGCTTTCTTT
TRBV19	TRBJ2-6	.	.	CASSISVAFSGANVLTF	TGTGCCAGTAGTATATCGGTGGCATTCTCTGGGGCCAACGTCCTGACTTTC
TRBV5-7	TRBJ1-1	.	.	CASSFLTGTPNTEAFF	TGTGCCAGCAGCTTTTTAACCGGGACTCCGAACACTGAAGCTTTCTTT
TRBV6-1	TRBJ2-5	.	TRBD2	CASSEGGGGGQETQYF	TGTGCCAGCAGTGAAGGTGGCGGGGGGGGTCAAGAGACCCAGTACTTC
TRBV5-1	TRBJ1-1	.	TRBD1	CASSLSGTGHSGEAFF	TGCGCCAGCAGCTTGTCCGGGACAGGCCATTCGGGTGAAGCTTTCTTT
TRBV2	TRBJ2-3	.	TRBD2	CASRGTSGIPNTQYF	TGTGCCAGCAGGGGGACTAGCGGGATCCCAAACACGCAGTATTTT
TRBV27	TRBJ1-3	.	.	CASSQTDLIRPIYF	TGTGCCAGCAGCCAGACGGATCTCATCCGCCCCATATATTTT
TRBV7-2	TRBJ2-1	once	TRBD2	CASSGRGERGDSYNEQFF	TGTGCCAGCAGCGGACGGGGCGAGCGGGGCGACTCCTACAATGAGCAGTTCTTC
TRBV24-1	TRBJ1-1	many	.	CATSGGIGGTEAFF	TGTGCCACCAGTGGAGGGATAGGAGGGACTGAAGCTTTCTTT
TRBV6-5	TRBJ1-6	.	.	CASSPQTTNSPLHF	TGTGCCAGCAGCCCCCAGACTACTAATTCACCCCTCCACTTT
TRBV19	TRBJ2-7	.	.	CASSIRPGTYEQYF	TGTGCCAGTAGTATCAGACCCGGGACGTACGAGCAGTACTTC
TRBV6-6	TRBJ2-5	.	.	CASSDLGGAAETQYF	TGTGCCAGCAGTGACCTAGGGGGGGCCGCAGAGACCCAGTACTTC
TRBV27	TRBJ1-6	once	.	CASSFGLGSPLHF	TGTGCCAGCAGTTTTGGCTTGGGGTCACCCCTCCACTTT